A selection of T cell receptor beta chains follows, all from one sample in a study of cytomegalovirus exposure and HLA in healthy donors. Sequencing used immunoSEQ multiplex PCR; TCRdb keeps in-frame clones, though not all of them. This sample has 120,000 to 150,000 clones, with 60% to 80% found just once. Sequenced: PBMCs. The receptors stem from a woman aged 25-40 years in good health and CMV-seronegative. The CDR3 runs from the conserved cysteine through the conserved F or W. D genes are given only for firm matches. Expanded clones are given a class, and other clones once, few, many or no size at all.

J	D	size	V	CDR3	DNA
TRBJ1-2	TRBD1	-	TRBV5-5	CASSLDTTGGAYGYTF	TGTGCCAGCAGCCTTGATACGACAGGGGGGGCCTATGGCTACACCTTC
TRBJ1-5	-	-	TRBV6-5	CASSRTDNQPQHF	TGTGCCAGCAGTAGGACAGATAATCAGCCCCAGCATTTT
TRBJ2-1	-	-	TRBV7-8	CASSLVQANEQFF	TGTGCCAGCAGCTTAGTACAGGCGAATGAGCAGTTCTTC
TRBJ1-1	-	-	TRBV16	CASSPGTIPEAFF	TGTGCCAGCAGCCCCGGGACAATCCCCGAAGCTTTCTTT
TRBJ1-1	-	few	TRBV28	CASSMTGYAFF	TGTGCCAGCAGCATGACAGGTTACGCTTTCTTT
TRBJ1-4	TRBD1	once	TRBV5-1	CASSSTRGLSEKLFF	TGCGCCAGCAGCTCAACCAGGGGGCTGAGTGAAAAACTGTTTTTT
TRBJ2-2	-	-	TRBV11-1	CASSLALSLVVTGELFF	TGTGCCAGCAGCTTAGCTCTTAGTTTGGTAGTCACCGGGGAGCTGTTTTTT
TRBJ2-7	TRBD2	few	TRBV6-6	CASSSTSEDYEQYF	TGTGCCAGCAGCTCGACTAGCGAGGACTACGAGCAGTACTTC
TRBJ1-1	TRBD1	once	TRBV19	CASRGETPGQTLNTEAFF	TGTGCCAGTAGAGGGGAAACCCCGGGACAGACTTTGAACACTGAAGCTTTCTTT
TRBJ1-6	-	few	TRBV7-2	CASSLASGSLNSPLHF	TGTGCCAGCAGCTTAGCTTCGGGATCTCTTAATTCACCCCTCCACTTT
TRBJ2-3	TRBD1	-	TRBV9	CASRAGQENTDTQYF	TGTGCCAGCAGGGCTGGACAGGAGAACACAGATACGCAGTATTTT
TRBJ1-4	-	-	TRBV7-2	CASSLAAGAANEKLFF	TGTGCCAGCAGCTTAGCAGCGGGGGCGGCTAATGAAAAACTGTTTTTT
TRBJ1-3	-	-	TRBV4-3	CASSQSEVPSGNTIYF	TGCGCCAGCAGCCAAAGTGAGGTTCCCAGTGGAAACACCATATATTTT
TRBJ1-1	TRBD1	-	TRBV27	CASSRTGGWTEAFF	TGTGCCAGCAGTAGGACAGGGGGATGGACTGAAGCTTTCTTT
TRBJ2-3	TRBD2	-	TRBV27	CASSEWTSGTDTQYF	TGTGCCAGCAGCGAGTGGACTAGCGGCACAGATACGCAGTATTTT
TRBJ2-7	-	-	TRBV7-3	CASSPSPPDEQYF	TGTGCCAGCAGCCCCAGTCCACCCGACGAGCAGTACTTC
TRBJ1-3	-	-	TRBV7-2	CASSSRSSGNTIYF	TGTGCCAGCAGTAGTAGGAGCTCTGGAAACACCATATATTTT
TRBJ2-3	-	few	TRBV2	CASSEYQPSSTDTQYF	TGTGCCAGCAGTGAATATCAACCTAGTAGCACAGATACGCAGTATTTT
TRBJ2-7	TRBD2	-	TRBV7-9	CASSFRRLAGGLDHEQYF	TGTGCCAGCAGCTTTAGGCGGCTAGCGGGGGGCCTAGACCACGAGCAGTACTTC
TRBJ2-5	TRBD1	-	TRBV5-1	CASSFHTGGEGTQYF	TGCGCCAGCAGCTTCCACACAGGGGGCGAGGGGACCCAGTACTTC
TRBJ2-1	TRBD1	-	TRBV5-1	CASSRRDRGSNEQFF	TGCGCCAGCAGTCGCCGGGACAGGGGGTCTAATGAGCAGTTCTTC
TRBJ2-5	-	-	TRBV7-6	CASSSPKTEKETQYF	TGTGCCAGCAGCTCCCCGAAGACTGAAAAAGAGACCCAGTACTTC
TRBJ1-1	-	-	TRBV5-6	CASSLRMTGLIGNTEAFF	TGTGCCAGCAGCCTACGCATGACAGGTCTGATAGGGAACACTGAAGCTTTCTTT
TRBJ1-2	-	-	TRBV29-1	CSVGGPPINYGYTF	TGCAGCGTTGGAGGTCCACCGATTAACTATGGCTACACCTTC
TRBJ2-1	-	-	TRBV19	CASSIGGVRDEQFF	TGTGCCAGTAGTATTGGAGGGGTTAGGGATGAGCAGTTCTTC
TRBJ2-1	-	few	TRBV5-8	CASSLGDRSYNEQFF	TGTGCCAGCAGCTTGGGTGACAGGTCCTACAATGAGCAGTTCTTC
TRBJ1-1	-	-	TRBV2	CASSTQTAMNTEAFF	TGTGCCAGCAGTACCCAGACAGCCATGAACACTGAAGCTTTCTTT
TRBJ2-2	TRBD2	-	TRBV5-1	CASSLGTSGVYTGELFF	TGCGCCAGCAGCTTGGGGACTAGCGGGGTCTACACCGGGGAGCTGTTTTTT
TRBJ2-1	-	-	TRBV29-1	CSVAGVGNEQFF	TGCAGCGTTGCAGGGGTAGGAAATGAGCAGTTCTTC
TRBJ1-2	-	-	TRBV11-2	CASSLDLPSRRGYTF	TGTGCCAGCAGCTTAGACCTCCCGTCCCGGAGGGGCTACACCTTC
TRBJ2-3	TRBD2	-	TRBV7-2	CASSLEGGEGHTQYF	TGTGCCAGCAGCTTAGAGGGAGGGGAAGGACATACGCAGTATTTT
TRBJ1-3	TRBD1	-	TRBV11-2	CASSPRQGVSGNTIYF	TGTGCCAGCAGCCCGCGACAGGGCGTTTCTGGAAACACCATATATTTT
TRBJ1-1	TRBD1	once	TRBV5-6	CASSISSTGQQYEAFF	TGTGCCAGCAGCATTTCTTCGACAGGGCAGCAGTATGAAGCTTTCTTT
TRBJ1-1	-	-	TRBV27	CASSLKHNTEAFF	TGTGCCAGCAGTTTAAAACATAACACTGAAGCTTTCTTT
TRBJ1-1	TRBD1	-	TRBV19	CASSPSGTGIRNTEAFF	TGTGCCAGTAGTCCCTCCGGGACAGGGATTCGAAACACTGAAGCTTTCTTT